These 32 T cell receptor beta chains were sequenced from one sample in a study of blood T cell repertoires in COVID-19. Repertoires were generated with immunoSEQ multiplex PCR, while TCRdb's copy carries only in-frame clones and drops some. The sample includes about 330,000 clones, around 90% seen only once; the top ten take more than 5%. Sequenced material: PBMCs or T cells enriched from blood (not recorded which). Source of these receptors: a man aged 30 to 45 who had recovered from COVID-19.

The chain has TRBV19 and TRBJ2-7, with TRBD1 matching 7 bases. V was clipped by 8 bases and J by 1 base; unmatched bases: 11. This CDR3 spans 15 amino acids. The germline V gene has CDR1 LNHDA and CDR2 SQIVND (reference sequence). The chain's CDR3 is CASADRGQLSYEQYF. The CDR3 DNA is TGTGCCAGTGCGGACCGGGGACAGCTATCCTACGAGCAGTACTTC.

The chain has TRBV7-9 and TRBJ1-2; a weak D match, TRBD1 (6 bases). Trimming took 1 base from V and 8 from J, leaving 20 bases between them. Germline V lookup: CDR1 SEHNR, CDR2 FQNEAQ (reference sequence). The CDR3 is made up of 16 amino acids. This chain's CDR3 is CASSLGRGRGLGGYTF. As DNA, the CDR3 is TGTGCCAGCAGCTTAGGAAGGGGCAGGGGATTAGGAGGCTACACCTTC.

The chain links TRBV6-5 to TRBJ1-2, with 8 nucleotides matching TRBD1. Germline assignment: CDR1 MNHEY and CDR2 SVGAGI. After removal of 8 bases from V and 7 bases from J, the junction contained 12 bases not matched to a gene. The CDR3 spans 14 residues. Here the CDR3 DNA reads TGTGCCAGCCGAGAAACAGGGGGAAGGGGTGGCTACACCTTC. Encoded protein: CASRETGGRGGYTF.

This chain joins TRBV20-1 and TRBJ1-1; the D gene is possibly TRBD1 (6 bases). The germline V gene has CDR1 DFQATT and CDR2 SNEGSKA (reference sequence). V lost 5 bases and J lost 7, with 8 bases in between. The CDR3 sequence is 10 residues long. CDR3 DNA sequence: TGCAGTGCTGGACAGTATGAAGCTTTCTTT. Protein product: CSAGQYEAFF.

The chain has TRBV11-3 and TRBJ2-5; possible D gene TRBD2, 7 bases. Trimming cost V 0 bases and J 3 bases, with 14 bases left between them. Germline V gene data show CDR1 as SGHNT and CDR2 as YENEEA. CDR3 size: 16 residues. For the CDR3, the DNA is TGTGCCAGCAGCTTAGATCGGGGGGCTGAAAAAGAGACCCAGTACTTC. This translates into CASSLDRGAEKETQYF.

The chain links TRBV5-1 to TRBJ2-2; tentatively, D is TRBD1 (5 bases). Trimming took off 0 bases at V and 5 bases at J, with 11 bases between the two ends. This CDR3 region has 15 residues. Looked up from germline, CDR1 is SGHRS and CDR2 is YFSETQ. Here the CDR3 DNA reads TGCGCCAGCAGCTTGGAAATTCAGGGAACCGGGGAGCTGTTTTTT. This codes for CASSLEIQGTGELFF.

The chain links TRBV7-8 to TRBJ2-2, with unresolved D. V lost 2 bases and J 2 bases, leaving 3 bases between the germline ends. Germline values: CDR1 SGHVS, CDR2 FQNEAQ. CDR3 size: 13 residues. In DNA form, the CDR3 reads TGTGCCAGCAGCTTATTAAACACCGGGGAGCTGTTTTTT. This codes for CASSLLNTGELFF.

The V and J genes are TRBV2 and TRBJ2-3; 11 bases line up with TRBD2. The CDR3 is 18 residues long. Germline V gene data show CDR1 as SNHLY and CDR2 as FYNNEI. V dropped 7 bases and J dropped 2; count of bases not matched to a gene: 14. This CDR3 reads CASNPTSGNIPYTDTQYF. CDR3 bases: TGTGCCAGCAACCCGACTAGCGGGAATATCCCATACACAGATACGCAGTATTTT.

This clone occurred once. The chain recombines TRBV18 with TRBJ2-1; D is unclear. The CDR3 sequence is 16 residues long. Germline-derived CDR1 and CDR2 are KGHSH and LQKENI. Trimming stripped 0 bases from V and 6 bases from J, with 15 bases between. The CDR3 region is CASSPPRQTKINEQFF. The CDR3 region has the DNA TGTGCCAGCTCACCACCGAGACAAACAAAGATCAATGAGCAGTTCTTC.

The J gene is TRBJ1-1, the V gene TRBV18; 7 nucleotides match TRBD1. V lost 2 bases, J lost 3 bases, and 3 bases stayed unmatched. Per the germline V gene, CDR1 is KGHSH and CDR2 is LQKENI. The CDR3 has 14 residues. CDR3 protein: CASSPTGADTEAFF. The CDR3 DNA is TGTGCCAGCTCACCAACAGGGGCAGACACTGAAGCTTTCTTT.

For this clone: The germline gene is not matched at one end of the junction; a read error may be the cause. This sample includes further DNA sequences coding for the same CDR3. V and J are TRBV3-1 (or the pseudogene TRBV3-2) and TRBJ2-2; no firm D call. The V gene's germline CDR1 is LGHDT and CDR2 YNNKEL (reference sequence). The CDR3 has 12 amino acids. The CDR3 loop is CASSRSTGELFF. CDR3 coding DNA: TGTGCTAGCAGCCGGAGTACCGGGGAGCTGTTTTTT.

The chain joins TRBV28 to TRBJ1-2; possibly TRBD1 for D (5 bases). The germline CDR1 and CDR2 sequences are MDHEN and SYDVKM. Trimming pared 1 base from V and 8 bases from J, leaving 11 bases between. The CDR3 has 13 residues. The CDR3: CASSLSRVRGYTF. The CDR3 DNA reads TGTGCCAGCAGTTTATCCAGGGTCCGGGGCTACACCTTC.

The genes are TRBV3-1 (or the pseudogene TRBV3-2) and TRBJ2-1, with D tentatively TRBD2 (6 bases). The CDR3 length is 14 residues. Trimming stripped 0 bases from V and 9 bases from J, with 12 bases between. Looked up from germline, CDR1 is LGHDT and CDR2 is YNNKEL (reference sequence). CDR3 nucleotides: TGTGCCAGCAGCCAAGATTCCACAGCGGGTGAGCAGTTCTTC. Translation: CASSQDSTAGEQFF.

The chain links TRBV4-2 to TRBJ2-5; perhaps TRBD2 as D (5 bases). The CDR3 extends over 14 amino acids. Between the trimmed V and J ends, which lost 0 bases and 8 bases, there was a span of 13 bases. The germline CDR1 and CDR2 sequences are LGHNA and YNFKEQ. Here the CDR3 reads CASSQDLGSTTQYF. In DNA, the CDR3 is TGTGCCAGCAGCCAAGATCTAGGGAGTACTACCCAGTACTTC.

This rearrangement joins TRBV7-2 to TRBJ1-1, with D maybe TRBD1 (6 bases). Germline V gives CDR1 SGHTA, CDR2 FQGNSA. The CDR3 runs 14 residues. Trimming left V 5 bases short and J 5 bases short, with 15 bases between. The CDR3 DNA is TGTGCCAGCAGCAGCAGGGGCTTGGGGACTGAAGCTTTCTTT. Its protein is CASSSRGLGTEAFF.

The rearrangement links TRBV6-1 to TRBJ1-2; a weak D match, TRBD1 (5 bases). Germline V lookup: CDR1 MNHNS, CDR2 SASEGT. The CDR3 is made up of 17 amino acids. The V and J ends lost 3 bases and 0 bases respectively, with 17 bases between them. The CDR3 DNA reads TGTGCCAGCAGTGACCTTGGGGGGGGGATAACTAACTATGGCTACACCTTC. The encoded protein is CASSDLGGGITNYGYTF.

The V call is TRBV5-5, the J call TRBJ2-2, with a tentative D call TRBD2 (6 bases). Germline CDR1 and CDR2: SGHKS and YYEKEE (reference sequence). Trimming stripped 2 bases from V and 6 bases from J, with 11 bases between. The CDR3 totals 14 residues. This chain's CDR3 is CASSFDGGSGELFF. CDR3 DNA: TGTGCCAGCAGCTTTGACGGGGGATCCGGGGAGCTGTTTTTT.

The V and J genes are TRBV5-1 and TRBJ1-4; D not certain. V gave up 4 bases and J gave up 6 bases, with 13 bases separating them. The V gene's germline CDR1 is SGHRS and CDR2 YFSETQ. The CDR3 length is 14 residues. Here the CDR3 DNA reads TGCGCCAGCAGCCCCTCTCGGGGAGATGAAAAACTGTTTTTT. Protein sequence: CASSPSRGDEKLFF.

The DNA for the CDR3 is TGTGCCAGCAGCCGCCGAGACAACAAGCTCTACGAGCAGTACTTC. Translated, it gives CASSRRDNKLYEQYF. The chain combines TRBV5-8 with TRBJ2-7; unclear D gene. Trimming cost V 4 bases and J 3 bases, with 17 bases left between them. The CDR3 covers 15 residues. Germline values: CDR1 SGHTS, CDR2 YDEGEE. Full variable domain (rest looked up from reference TRBV5-8 and TRBJ2-7): EAGVTQSPTHLIKTRGQQATLRCSPISGHTSVYWYQQALGLGLQFLLWYDEGEERNRGNFPPRFSGRQFPNYSSELNVNALELEDSALYLCASSRRDNKLYEQYFGPGTRLTVT.

The rearrangement joins TRBV11-2 to TRBJ1-1; a possible D gene is TRBD1 (6 bases). The V gene's germline CDR1 is SGHAT and CDR2 FQNNGV. This CDR3 comprises 15 residues. V shed 0 bases and J shed 4 bases, with 12 bases lying between them. CDR3 residues: CASSLESSRGTEAFF. In DNA form, the CDR3 reads TGTGCCAGCAGCTTAGAGTCAAGCAGGGGCACTGAAGCTTTCTTT. The entire variable domain, with the rest obtained from reference TRBV11-2 and TRBJ1-1, is as follows: EAGVAQSPRYKIIEKRQSVAFWCNPISGHATLYWYQQILGQGPKLLIQFQNNGVVDDSQLPKDRFSAERLKGVDSTLKIQPAKLEDSAVYLCASSLESSRGTEAFFGQGTRLTVV.

The V call is TRBV30, the J call TRBJ1-6; D is unresolved. From germline, CDR1 is GTSNPN and CDR2 SVGIG (reference sequence). V was shortened by 1 base and J by 6 bases, with 7 bases between the two germline ends. The CDR3 consists of 13 residues. CDR3 DNA: TGTGCCTGGAGTGAGAGCCGTAATTCACCCCTCCACTTT. Protein sequence: CAWSESRNSPLHF.

J is TRBJ1-4 and V is TRBV18; possibly TRBD1 for D (5 bases). Germline-derived CDR1 and CDR2 are KGHSH and LQKENI. This CDR3 is 13 amino acids long. With 5 bases removed from V and 8 bases from J, the gap between germline ends came to 12 bases. CDR3 in amino acids: CASSGTRGEKLFF. For the CDR3, the DNA is TGTGCCAGCTCAGGAACGCGGGGGGAAAAACTGTTTTTT.

The V call is TRBV28, the J call TRBJ2-7, with TRBD1 as a possible D gene (6 bases). V was shortened by 5 bases and J by 0 bases, with 14 bases between the two germline ends. This CDR3 spans 15 amino acids. The V gene's germline CDR1 is MDHEN and CDR2 SYDVKM. The CDR3 bases are TGTGCCAGCAGTCTTTTCTACAGGGACTCCTACGAGCAGTACTTC. It specifies CASSLFYRDSYEQYF. Full variable domain (remainder filled in from reference TRBV28 and TRBJ2-7): DVKVTQSSRYLVKRTGEKVFLECVQDMDHENMFWYRQDPGLGLRLIYFSYDVKMKEKGDIPEGYSVSREKKERFSLILESASTNQTSMYLCASSLFYRDSYEQYFGPGTRLTVT.

The chain employs TRBV7-6 and TRBJ1-3, with D maybe TRBD1 (5 bases). The germline V gene has CDR1 SGHVS and CDR2 FNYEAQ. Trimming removed 1 base at V and 0 bases at J, with 10 bases between. The CDR3 covers 16 residues. The chain's CDR3 is CASSLGQGNSGNTIYF. DNA of the CDR3: TGTGCCAGCAGCTTAGGTCAGGGCAACTCTGGAAACACCATATATTTT.

The chain links TRBV18 to TRBJ2-3; TRBD2 matches at 14 bases. Germline trimming cut 3 bases from V and 7 bases from J; bases unmatched to any gene: 9. This CDR3 region has 17 residues. Germline V lookup: CDR1 KGHSH, CDR2 LQKENI. CDR3: CASSPGTSGGIAYTQYF. CDR3 DNA sequence: TGTGCCAGCTCACCCGGGACTAGCGGGGGTATCGCCTATACGCAGTATTTT.

The rearrangement links TRBV5-6 to TRBJ1-1; TRBD1 aligns across 7 bases. Per germline, CDR1 SGHDT and CDR2 YYEEEE. With V trimmed by 4 bases and J by 4 bases, 7 bases remained unmatched. The CDR3 is 14 amino acids. The CDR3 protein is CASSRQGGRTEAFF. CDR3 coding DNA: TGTGCCAGCAGCCGACAGGGCGGTCGCACTGAAGCTTTCTTT.

The chain joins TRBV29-1 to TRBJ2-5; D not certain. The CDR3 runs 13 residues. Germline V gene data show CDR1 as SQVTM and CDR2 as ANQGSEA. Trimming removed 1 base at V and 3 bases at J, with 9 bases between. CDR3 nucleotides: TGCAGCGTTGAAGGAAACGCAGAAGAGACCCAGTACTTC. It yields the protein CSVEGNAEETQYF.

The V gene is TRBV7-2, the J gene TRBJ2-1; perhaps TRBD1 as D (6 bases). Germline loops: CDR1 SGHTA, CDR2 FQGNSA. CDR3 length: 15 amino acids. With 6 bases removed from V and 5 bases from J, the gap between germline ends came to 17 bases. The CDR3 sequence: CASRGGQRHHNEQFF. The CDR3 DNA reads as TGTGCCAGCAGGGGCGGACAGAGACATCACAATGAGCAGTTCTTC.

This clone has just one count. This rearrangement joins TRBV7-9 to TRBJ2-3, with a tentative D call TRBD1 (6 bases). The CDR3 loop spans 15 amino acids. The V end lost 6 bases, the J end lost 2 bases, and 15 bases lay between the germline ends. The V gene's germline CDR1 is SEHNR and CDR2 FQNEAQ (reference sequence). CDR3 nucleotides: TGTGCCAGCAGAGACGGGACATCAGCCACAGATACGCAGTATTTT. It yields the protein CASRDGTSATDTQYF.

This chain uses TRBV27 with TRBJ2-3; TRBD2 is a possible D gene (5 bases). V lost 5 bases and J 5 bases, leaving 26 bases between the germline ends. Germline V gene data show CDR1 as MNHEY and CDR2 as SMNVEV (reference sequence). The CDR3 has 18 amino acids. DNA of the CDR3: TGTGCCAGCAGTCTACCCACGGGGAACCCCCGCCGGGGAGATACGCAGTATTTT. This encodes CASSLPTGNPRRGDTQYF.

V and J are TRBV2 and TRBJ1-2; 9 bases map to TRBD1. CDR1 is SNHLY, CDR2 FYNNEI, per germline. The CDR3 runs to 15 residues. The ends lost 2 bases at V and 7 bases at J; junction bases unmatched: 8. The CDR3 DNA reads as TGTGCCAGCAGTGAATGGACAGGGGCCCCTGGTGGCTACACCTTC. Protein product: CASSEWTGAPGGYTF.

The chain links TRBV6-1 to TRBJ2-5; TRBD1 aligns across 9 bases. The trim removed 2 bases at V and 3 bases at J, leaving 7 bases unmatched. This CDR3 region has 16 residues. Per germline, CDR1 MNHNS and CDR2 SASEGT. The CDR3 DNA reads as TGTGCCAGCAGTGAATGGGACAGGGCCATTGAAGAGACCCAGTACTTC. Protein: CASSEWDRAIEETQYF.